This T cell receptor beta chain comes out of a study of cytomegalovirus exposure and HLA in healthy donors (dated by TCRdb to the late 2010s). General notes on the study: An earlier analysis of roughly 570 of the donors reported 276 Gb of sequence data and about 120 million unique TCR beta sequences obtained from 150 million to 200 million T cells. Approximately 300 gigabases of sequencing data and around 80 million unique TCR sequences made up an early release that covered about 640 HLA-typed donors. Among the roughly 400 genotyped donors, approximately 76% belonged to the genetic ancestry cluster associated with self-reported Caucasian donors. The study aimed to test whether signatures of past pathogen exposure could be identified by cataloging public T cell receptors. Using immunosequencing, the study profiled T cell repertoires from some 670 subjects and related those repertoires to cytomegalovirus serostatus. In addition to the first cohort of approximately 650 subjects, a separate validation cohort of 130 or so different subjects was used. The study combined high-throughput TCR immunosequencing, statistical association of individual TCRs with disease status, and machine learning to predict cytomegalovirus infection status. To study patterns of TCR occurrence, a later analysis re-analyzed previously published TCR beta repertoires from 600 to 750 donors and added high-resolution HLA genotyping. In the later analysis, no new phenotypic data were used to find candidate immune exposures; instead, reliance was placed on TCR beta sequences and their occurrence across donors. To decide whether each TCR beta V gene segment behaved as functional or pseudogenic, an earlier analysis of approximately 590 of the donors relied on high-throughput TCR beta sequencing. Alongside the repertoire data, information on donor age, sex, ethnicity and CMV serostatus was compiled. Genome-wide SNP genotypes for about 55% of the roughly 670 donors were used in a later genetic analysis, which treated that subset as a discovery cohort. All discovery cohort repertoires had been generated using a single sequencing platform. Both class I and class II loci were covered by HLA typing, at four-digit resolution. Typing coverage differed by locus: A, B, C, DRB1 and DQB1 were typed in roughly 620-640 donors, DQA1 in 500 to 550, DPA1 in over 600, and DPB1 in 450 to 480. About five DR-DQ haplotypes were treated as single units for association and clustering because of strong linkage in the cohort. Across approximately 400 genotyped donors of the cohort, an average of approximately 240,000 unique TCR beta nucleotide sequences per donor were sequenced, and about a sixth of those sequences were non-productive. What the study reported, not specific to this receptor: According to a later analysis, parvovirus B19, influenza, CMV and Epstein-Barr virus appeared linked to several top co-occurrence clusters. Because counts were too low, about 17 rarely observed V segments, including chromosome 9 orphons, were excluded from the earlier analysis of fewer than 650 of the donors. When HLA alleles, especially DR and DQ, strongly co-occurred, TCR associations were difficult to assign to individual alleles. A later analysis found that TCR association rates varied across HLA loci, with DRB1 alleles showing the most associated TCRs and HLA-C alleles the fewest. Most CMV-associated TCR beta chains appeared to be HLA-restricted in a later analysis, and the HLA associations seemed to be driven largely by CMV exposure. The classifier was reported to diagnose cytomegalovirus status with high specificity and sensitivity in both the original cohort and the validation cohort. Only TCR beta chains were sequenced in this cohort, and the absence of alpha or paired-chain data limited detectable features. Specific HLA alleles were associated with 18,000 or so TCR beta sequences at a false discovery rate of 0.05 in a later analysis. The study listed 164 TCR beta chains as associated with cytomegalovirus. It was suggested by the authors that the approach could potentially be generalized to other disease states and immunological phenotypes. A group of highly shared sequence variants was considered likely to be a technical artifact of the sequencing pipeline. Because HLA typing was unavailable for some donors at each locus, only the typed subset was used in association tests. Correlated functional status among segregating V segments might reflect linkage disequilibrium, but an unknown experimental factor could not be ruled out. The presence/absence analyses assumed that sequencing depth was roughly uniform across donors, and that assumption may not be true. Three of the identified cytomegalovirus-associated TCR beta chains were confirmed in vitro to be specific for cytomegalovirus antigens. According to a later genetic analysis, donors in an Asian-associated ancestry cluster had fewer N-insertions in productive TCRs than the approximately 650-donor mean. Compared with equally common non-associated chains, HLA-associated TCR beta chains in a later analysis were more clonally expanded and had lower generation probabilities. Because the 87-base-pair reads could not distinguish some IMGT-functional V segments, including TRBV6-2 and TRBV6-3, those segments were excluded. Most TCR sequences were seen in very few donors, while some public TCRs were found in many individuals. A further reported finding was that TCR beta sequences accurately predicted the HLA-A and HLA-B alleles for most subjects in the first cohort. An association between a missense DCLRE1C variant and V-gene and J-gene trimming of TCR beta chains was found in a later genetic analysis and replicated in an independent cohort. The only immune exposure information available for the cohort was CMV serostatus. An earlier analysis of around 500 of the donors showed that most TCR beta V segments appeared in productive rearrangements either about 87% or about 30% of the time, which broadly matched IMGT annotations.

In total, over 600 healthy bone marrow donors made up the cohort. At the time of sampling, every cohort member was nominally healthy, though immune exposures that went unrecorded were likely present. The donor was CMV seronegative and was included in the group of hundreds of seronegative cohort members. Every donor gave a peripheral blood sample, and the peripheral blood mononuclear cells from that sample were used for TCR beta sequencing. The Qiagen DNeasy Blood Extraction Kit was used to extract genomic DNA from the blood cell samples. This clone was seen a handful of times. What antigen it recognizes has not been identified. Base qualities were left out, and no much larger clone turns up one base away. Libraries were constructed by the immunoSEQ multiplex PCR assay. For the multiplex PCR, a mixture combining 60 forward primers for TCR Vbeta segments and 13 reverse primers for TCR Jbeta segments was used. Amplification of the CDR3 region of rearranged TCR beta genes was performed with a multiplex PCR assay on genomic DNA. The Illumina HiSeq System was used to sequence the amplified TCR beta libraries as 87-base-pair reads. In the original analysis: Across the 670 or so repertoires, a later analysis counted some 80 million unique TCR beta chains, approximately 10 million of which were shared by at least two donors. A nearest-neighbor algorithm error-corrected the raw reads and collapsed the reads into unique sequences, merging closely related sequences to remove PCR and sequencing errors. To assign V, D and J gene segments, CDR3 sequences were aligned to IMGT reference sequences. For a sequence to be retained, at least a six-nucleotide match to both a V gene segment and a J gene segment was required. Rearrangements were classified as productive when the CDR3 lacked stop codons and remained in frame with V and J, and all other rearrangements were classified as non-productive. Following IMGT convention, CDR3 was defined as the stretch from the second conserved V-encoded cysteine up to the conserved J-encoded phenylalanine. The earlier analysis of approximately 590 of the donors excluded any sequence lacking an unambiguous match to a single V gene segment. An earlier analysis of several hundred of the donors called V segments functional above 56.7% productive rearrangements and segregating when the between-donor standard deviation exceeded 5%. A statistical classification framework was built to diagnose cytomegalovirus status from the catalog of TCR beta chain sequences. V and J gene assignment, in a later analysis, came from comparing TCR nucleotide sequences with IMGT/GENE-DB human TR gene sequences. Using the TCRdist pipeline, a later analysis assigned CDR3 sequences along with most-parsimonious VDJ recombination scenarios. In a later analysis, each TCR beta chain was defined by its CDR3 amino acid sequence together with its V-gene family, and reads lacking a unique V-gene family were excluded. As a way to deal with suspected cross-contamination and a sequencing artifact, a later analysis dropped 450 to 600 nucleotide sequences that were highly shared and had low generation probability. A later analysis calculated a clonal expansion index for each public chain from normalized within-repertoire ranks of inferred template counts. In a later analysis, generation probabilities were computed with a VDJ recombination model fitted to out-of-frame rearrangements, and the resulting probabilities were checked against IGoR. In a later analysis, TCR-TCR, TCR-HLA and TCR-CMV co-occurrence was scored with hypergeometric tests, and a repertoire-size bias correction was applied to TCR pairs. In a later analysis, false discovery rates were estimated by permuting HLA or CMV assignments 20 times. In a later analysis, co-occurring TCRs were grouped using DBSCAN, and TCRdist sequence similarity was added for clustering within HLA-allele-positive subsets. Co-occurrence clustering excluded repertoires with fewer than 30,000 or more than 120,000 public chains, plus five with anomalous nucleotide sharing. Not all clones reach the TCRdb copy of this immuneACCESS table, which keeps in-frame sequences only. Checked studies attribute under half of the gap to unresolved V genes and leave the rest unexplained. That table supplies the V and J calls and clone size; D and trimming were determined from the DNA. This sample gives hundreds of thousands of clones in total; about 75% of them show up just once. Approximately 2.5% of the sample is held by the ten biggest clonotypes.

For CDR1 and CDR2, the germline V gene lists SGHNT and YENEEA. The CDR3 starts with the cysteine, ends with the phenylalanine, and has 17 residues. The entry retains the CDR3 DNA only, 51 bases that are in frame from base 1. Trimming costs V 3 bases and J 0 bases, and their ends lie 12 bases apart. The sequence links TRBV11-3 to TRBJ2-6; tentative D gene TRBD1, with 6 bases matching. Material for sequencing was PBMCs. This sequence originates from a female donor in good health and CMV-seronegative. The CDR3 protein sequence reads: CASSFGTRSSGANVLTF. The nucleotides read TGTGCCAGCAGCTTCGGGACACGTTCCTCTGGGGCCAACGTCCTGACTTTC. Joined to the reference TRBV11-3 and TRBJ2-6 proteins, this CDR3 gives the full variable domain: EAGVVQSPRYKIIEKKQPVAFWCNPISGHNTLYWYLQNLGQGPELLIRYENEEAVDDSQLPKDRFSAERLKGVDSTLKIQPAELGDSAVYLCASSFGTRSSGANVLTFGAGSRLTVL.